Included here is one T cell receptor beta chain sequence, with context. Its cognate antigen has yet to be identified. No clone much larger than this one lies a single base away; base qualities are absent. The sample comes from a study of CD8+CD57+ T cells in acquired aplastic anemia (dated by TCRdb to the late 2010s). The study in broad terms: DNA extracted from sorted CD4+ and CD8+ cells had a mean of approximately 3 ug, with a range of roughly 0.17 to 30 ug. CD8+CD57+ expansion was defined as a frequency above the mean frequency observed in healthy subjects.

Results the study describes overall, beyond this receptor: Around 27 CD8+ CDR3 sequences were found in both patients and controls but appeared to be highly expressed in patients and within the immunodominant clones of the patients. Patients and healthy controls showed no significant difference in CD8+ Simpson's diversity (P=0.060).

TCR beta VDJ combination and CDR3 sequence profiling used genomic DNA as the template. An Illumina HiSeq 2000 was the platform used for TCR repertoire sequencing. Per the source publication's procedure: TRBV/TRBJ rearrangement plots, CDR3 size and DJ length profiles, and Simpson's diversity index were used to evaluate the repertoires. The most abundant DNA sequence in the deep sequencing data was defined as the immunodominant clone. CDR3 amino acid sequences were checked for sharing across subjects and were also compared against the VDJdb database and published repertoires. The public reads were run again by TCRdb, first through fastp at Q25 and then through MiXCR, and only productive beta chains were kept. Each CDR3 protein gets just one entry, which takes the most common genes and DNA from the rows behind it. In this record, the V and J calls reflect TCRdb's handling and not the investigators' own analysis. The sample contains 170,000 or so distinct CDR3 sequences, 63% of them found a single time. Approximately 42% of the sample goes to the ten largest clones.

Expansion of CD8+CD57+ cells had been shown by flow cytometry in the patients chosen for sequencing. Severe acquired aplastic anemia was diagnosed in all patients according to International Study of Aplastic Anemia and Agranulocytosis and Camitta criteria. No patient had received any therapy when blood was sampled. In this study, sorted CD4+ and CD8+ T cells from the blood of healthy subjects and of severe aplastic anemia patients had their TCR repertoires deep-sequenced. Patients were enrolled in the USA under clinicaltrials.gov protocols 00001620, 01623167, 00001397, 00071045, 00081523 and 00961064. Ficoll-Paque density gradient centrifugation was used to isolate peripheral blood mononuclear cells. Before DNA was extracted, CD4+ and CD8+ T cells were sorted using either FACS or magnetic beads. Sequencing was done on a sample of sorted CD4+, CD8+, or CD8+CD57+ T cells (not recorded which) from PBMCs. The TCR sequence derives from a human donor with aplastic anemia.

The bases are TGTGCCATCCGAGACAGGGGGCCGTTAGCCGGGGAGCTGTTTTTT. The encoded protein is CAIRDRGPLAGELFF. This chain joins TRBV10-3 to TRBJ2-2; TRBD1 matches 10 bases in the middle. The V end gives up 8 bases and the J end 6 bases, leaving 9 bases in the junction not matched to a gene. From a lookup of the germline V gene, CDR1 and CDR2 are ENHRY and SYGVKD. From cysteine to phenylalanine, the CDR3 is 15 amino acids long. Of all the DNA, just the CDR3 is kept, 45 bases in frame from base 1.